What follows are 8 T cell receptor beta chains derived from one specimen sequenced in a study of CD8 T cells in ankylosing spondylitis. TCRdb re-derived calls from the 5' RACE reads in MiXCR, one entry per CDR3 protein. The sample lists a few hundred thousand distinct CDR3 sequences, about 17% seen once, with approximately 42% in the top ten. No antigen has been identified for these receptors. The study's findings and limits: In ankylosing spondylitis blood, a motif of seven to nine highly homologous TCR beta variants appeared characteristic.

Material for sequencing was blood, either unsorted or a sorted T cell fraction (not recorded which). These receptors were collected from a male donor with ankylosing spondylitis.

The chain uses TRBV4-3 and TRBJ2-3; D is ambiguous. V lost 4 bases, J lost 4 bases, and 12 bases lay in between. The CDR3 runs to 14 residues. Germline values: CDR1 LGHNA, CDR2 YSLEER. The CDR3 spells CASSPGVGPDTQYF. The CDR3, as DNA: TGCGCCAGCAGCCCCGGAGTAGGCCCAGATACGCAGTATTTT.

The chain combines TRBV20-1 with TRBJ2-3, with 7 bases that match TRBD2. V shed 6 bases, J shed 2 bases, and the junction held 14 bases outside the gene matches. There are 16 residues in the CDR3. CDR1 and CDR2 from the germline V gene are DFQATT and SNEGSKA (reference sequence). CDR3 amino acids: CSAARDLAELTDTQYF. The CDR3 DNA sequence: TGCAGTGCCGCACGAGACCTAGCGGAGCTCACAGATACGCAGTATTTT.

This clonotype was counted at least ten times. The chain links TRBV12-3 or TRBV12-4 to TRBJ2-1; 7 bases align to TRBD1. CDR3 size: 15 residues. Trimming removed 5 bases from V and 7 bases from J; junction bases left unmatched: 11. Here the CDR3 DNA reads TGTGCCAGCAGTCCTTTCGGGACAGACCTAAATGAGCAGTTCTTC. It specifies CASSPFGTDLNEQFF.

There are a few counts of this clonotype. The genes are TRBV29-1 and TRBJ1-2; the D gene is possibly TRBD1 (6 bases). Trimming stripped 2 bases from V and 9 bases from J, with 10 bases between. The length of the CDR3 is 11 residues. Per the germline V gene, CDR1 is SQVTM and CDR2 is ANQGSEA. DNA for the CDR3: TGCAGCGTTGAATACGGACAGAGCTACACCTTC. It codes for CSVEYGQSYTF. Combining the CDR3 with reference TRBV29-1 and TRBJ1-2 gives the whole variable domain SAVISQKPSRDICQRGTSLTIQCQVDSQVTMMFWYRQQPGQSLTLIATANQGSEATYESGFVIDKFPISRPNLTFSTLTVSNMSPEDSSIYLCSVEYGQSYTFGSGTRLTVV.

The chain joins TRBV29-1 to TRBJ2-7; D gene uncertain. The CDR3 is 11 residues long. The V gene's germline CDR1 is SQVTM and CDR2 ANQGSEA. Trimming took off 3 bases at V and 7 bases at J, with 10 bases between the two ends. The CDR3, as DNA: TGCAGCGTTGACCGACGTGGGGAGCAGTACTTC. Translating gives CSVDRRGEQYF.

The chain is built from TRBV5-8 and TRBJ2-1; TRBD2 matches 7 bases. J was trimmed by 0 bases and V by 3 bases; bases with no gene match: 6. The CDR3 is made up of 16 amino acids. Germline-derived CDR1 and CDR2 are SGHTS and YDEGEE. The CDR3 spells CASSSDSGSSYNEQFF. CDR3 nucleotide sequence: TGTGCCAGCAGCTCGGATAGCGGGTCCTCCTACAATGAGCAGTTCTTC. The variable domain in full, completed from reference TRBV5-8 and TRBJ2-1, reads EAGVTQSPTHLIKTRGQQATLRCSPISGHTSVYWYQQALGLGLQFLLWYDEGEERNRGNFPPRFSGRQFPNYSSELNVNALELEDSALYLCASSSDSGSSYNEQFFGPGTRLTVL.

This chain's CDR3 is CASSSGGGSLFF. CDR3 coding DNA: TGTGCCAGCAGCTCGGGGGGTGGATCACTGTTTTTT. The chain links TRBV5-4 to TRBJ1-4; perhaps TRBD1 as D (5 bases). Germline V CDR1 and CDR2: SGHNT, YYREEE (reference sequence). The CDR3 runs 12 residues. Trimming shortened V by 3 bases and J by 13 bases, and 13 bases separated the two germline ends. The full variable domain, with the rest looked up from reference TRBV5-4 and TRBJ1-4, is ETGVTQSPTHLIKTRGQQVTLRCSSQSGHNTVSWYQQALGQGPQFIFQYYREEENGRGNFPPRFSGLQFPNYSSELNVNALELDDSALYLCASSSGGGSLFFGSGTQLSVL.

This clonotype was found a few times. The chain employs TRBV15 and TRBJ1-2; D may be TRBD1 (5 bases). V was cut by 1 base and J by 7 bases, with 13 bases left in between. Germline-derived CDR1 and CDR2 are LNHNV and YYDKDF (reference sequence). The CDR3 sequence is 14 residues long. The CDR3 region is CATSRAGTGFGYTF. In nucleotides, the CDR3 is TGTGCCACCAGCAGAGCAGGGACCGGCTTTGGCTACACCTTC.